A single sample is the source of the 29 T cell receptor beta chains below, sequenced in a study of cytomegalovirus exposure and HLA in healthy donors. Sequencing used immunoSEQ multiplex PCR; TCRdb keeps in-frame clones, though not all of them. The profile shows about 78,000 clones, approximately 95% of them singletons. Input material: PBMCs. These receptors all stem from a man between 18 and 29 years old in good health and CMV-seropositive.

The chain has TRBV6-5 and TRBJ2-6, with D maybe TRBD2 (5 bases). The CDR3 spans 15 residues. The germline gives CDR1 MNHEY, CDR2 SVGAGI. Trimming pared 6 bases from V and 0 bases from J, leaving 9 bases between. The CDR3 sequence: CASRRTGSGANVLTF. For the CDR3, the DNA is TGTGCCAGCAGACGGACTGGCTCTGGGGCCAACGTCCTGACTTTC.

This rearrangement joins TRBV30 to TRBJ2-6; unclear D gene. The length of the CDR3 is 14 residues. Germline assignment: CDR1 GTSNPN and CDR2 SVGIG (reference sequence). Trimming left V 2 bases short and J 7 bases short, with 12 bases between. The CDR3 region is CAWSNVAGANVLTF. DNA of the CDR3: TGTGCCTGGAGTAATGTTGCCGGTGCCAACGTCCTGACTTTC.

V gene TRBV2 combines with J gene TRBJ2-3, with a weak D call TRBD1 (6 bases). Germline loops: CDR1 SNHLY, CDR2 FYNNEI. The V gene lost 5 bases and the J gene lost 6 bases, with 12 bases spanning the gap. The CDR3 contains 13 residues. The CDR3 DNA follows: TGTGCCAGCAGTCGCGAGGGGGAGGATACGCAGTATTTT. It codes for CASSREGEDTQYF.

The chain is built from TRBV10-1 and TRBJ2-3; the D is unclear. This CDR3 region has 14 residues. Germline CDR1 reads WNHNN; CDR2 reads SYGVQD (reference sequence). Trimming left V 2 bases short and J 2 bases short, with 8 bases between. CDR3 in amino acids: CASSEGRHTDTQYF. The CDR3 region has the DNA TGCGCCAGCAGTGAGGGCAGACACACAGATACGCAGTATTTT.

This chain uses TRBV27 with TRBJ1-1, with a tentative D call TRBD1 (5 bases). Germline V gene lookup returns CDR1 MNHEY and CDR2 SMNVEV (reference sequence). Trimming took off 6 bases at V and 0 bases at J, with 14 bases between the two ends. The CDR3 is 15 amino acids. The CDR3 bases are TGTGCCAGCAGCCCTCCCGGGGGGGTGAACACTGAAGCTTTCTTT. Amino acid sequence: CASSPPGGVNTEAFF.

The genes are TRBV7-6 and TRBJ2-6; TRBD1 aligns across 9 bases. Germline CDR1 reads SGHVS; CDR2 reads FNYEAQ. The CDR3 is 16 residues long. J lost 13 bases, V lost 5 bases, and 15 bases had no gene match. The CDR3, as DNA: TGTGCCAGCAGCAACCGGGACAGGGTCCCCTTACGTGTCCTGACTTTC. This encodes CASSNRDRVPLRVLTF.

The chain combines TRBV7-2 with TRBJ2-7, with D possibly matching TRBD1 (6 bases). This CDR3 has 14 residues. In germline, CDR1 is SGHTA, CDR2 FQGNSA. Trimming removed 6 bases at V and 0 bases at J, with 12 bases between. The CDR3 DNA follows: TGTGCCAGCAGAACACCCAGGGGCTCCTACGAGCAGTACTTC. It yields the protein CASRTPRGSYEQYF.

The chain combines TRBV6-1 with TRBJ2-1, with D possibly TRBD2 on 6 matching bases. Germline CDR1 and CDR2: MNHNS and SASEGT. V lost 4 bases and J 6 bases, leaving 16 bases between the germline ends. This CDR3 is built from 15 residues. CDR3 bases: TGTGCCAGCAGTGCATGGGGGGACGTCCTCAATGAGCAGTTCTTC. It translates to CASSAWGDVLNEQFF.

The chain uses TRBV6-1 and TRBJ2-2, with D perhaps TRBD1 (6 bases). The CDR3 loop spans 13 amino acids. Germline V lookup: CDR1 MNHNS, CDR2 SASEGT. Trimming pared 1 base from V and 7 bases from J, leaving 7 bases between. The CDR3 reads CASSEVGGGELFF. The CDR3 DNA reads TGTGCCAGCAGTGAAGTAGGGGGCGGGGAGCTGTTTTTT.

This clone was recorded only once. The genes are TRBV11-2 and TRBJ2-2, with D tentatively TRBD2 (5 bases). V was trimmed by 1 base and J by 6 bases, leaving 15 bases between them. The CDR3 has 16 residues. Germline V CDR1 and CDR2: SGHAT, FQNNGV. CDR3 nucleotide sequence: TGTGCCAGCAGCTTAGCGGCAGAGGGCGTTGCCGGGGAGCTGTTTTTT. Its translation: CASSLAAEGVAGELFF.

The V and J genes are TRBV4-2 and TRBJ2-7, with 10 bases that match TRBD2. With V trimmed by 0 bases and J by 0 bases, 2 bases remained unmatched. The germline gives CDR1 LGHNA, CDR2 YNFKEQ. This CDR3 has 16 amino acids. The CDR3 is CASSQDLAGGSYEQYF. CDR3 nucleotide sequence: TGTGCCAGCAGCCAAGATTTAGCGGGAGGCTCCTACGAGCAGTACTTC.

The V gene is TRBV29-1, the J gene TRBJ1-1, with D perhaps TRBD1 (5 bases). The V gene lost 4 bases and the J gene lost 4 bases, with 13 bases spanning the gap. CDR1 is SQVTM, CDR2 ANQGSEA, per germline. This CDR3 has 13 amino acids. CDR3 sequence (DNA): TGCAGCGTTGGGGGCCAGACAGCCACTGAAGCTTTCTTT. It is translated as CSVGGQTATEAFF.

The V gene is TRBV9, the J gene TRBJ2-5, with TRBD2 matching over 8 bases. From germline, CDR1 is SGDLS and CDR2 YYNGEE. The CDR3 has 14 amino acids. V lost 2 bases to trimming and J lost 4 bases; unmatched junction nucleotides: 4. The CDR3 DNA reads as TGTGCCAGCAGCGTTTCCGGGAGGGCAGAGACCCAGTACTTC. Its translation is CASSVSGRAETQYF.

This chain uses TRBV5-1 with TRBJ2-7; maybe TRBD2 (5 bases). V was cut by 5 bases and J by 0 bases, with 15 bases left in between. The germline V gene encodes CDR1 SGHRS and CDR2 YFSETQ. This CDR3 has 15 amino acids. CDR3 sequence (DNA): TGCGCCAGCAGGGTCTCCGCGGGCAGCTCCTACGAGCAGTACTTC. It specifies CASRVSAGSSYEQYF.

The V call is TRBV7-2, the J call TRBJ1-3; 8 bases match TRBD1. The V gene end was trimmed by 5 bases and the J gene end by 7 bases; junction bases not matched to a gene: 7. The CDR3 spans 14 residues. CDR1 and CDR2 (germline): SGHTA, FQGNSA. CDR3 coding DNA: TGTGCCAGCAGCATTGACAGGGGAATGAACACCATATATTTT. This encodes CASSIDRGMNTIYF. Based on the CDR3 plus reference TRBV7-2 and TRBJ1-3, the full variable domain is GAGVSQSPSNKVTEKGKDVELRCDPISGHTALYWYRQSLGQGLEFLIYFQGNSAPDKSGLPSDRFSAERTGGSVSTLTIQRTQQEDSAVYLCASSIDRGMNTIYFGEGSWLTVV.

This sequence joins TRBV30 and TRBJ2-3; TRBD2 is a possible D gene (6 bases). The CDR3 totals 13 residues. Germline values: CDR1 GTSNPN, CDR2 SVGIG (reference sequence). The V end lost 3 bases, the J end lost 6 bases, and 13 bases lay between the germline ends. In nucleotides, the CDR3 is TGTGCCTGGAGCGGGGGTATGGAGGATACGCAGTATTTT. The encoded protein is CAWSGGMEDTQYF.

The chain carries TRBV6-6 and TRBJ2-1, with a possible D match to TRBD2 (6 bases). V was clipped by 7 bases and J by 3 bases, with 13 bases between them. The V gene's germline CDR1 is MNHNY and CDR2 SVGAGI (reference sequence). The CDR3 consists of 14 residues. DNA for the CDR3: TGTGCCAGCATTCCGGAGGGCATCTACAATGAGCAGTTCTTC. Translating gives CASIPEGIYNEQFF.

About this clone itself: Germline is not matched at one junction end, which may reflect a read error. This rearrangement joins TRBV7-7 to TRBJ2-7, with 7 bases aligning to TRBD2. The CDR3 contains 14 residues. CDR1 and CDR2 (germline): SSHAT, FNYEAQ (reference sequence). The CDR3 sequence: CASSLGPSGSEQYF. The CDR3 DNA reads TGTGCTAGCAGCTTGGGGCCTAGCGGCAGCGAGCAGTACTTC.

This clone was recorded once. CDR3 sequence (DNA): TGTGCCAGCTGCCATCCGGGACAGTTTCACGAGCAGTACTTC. Translating gives CASCHPGQFHEQYF. J is TRBJ2-7 and V is TRBV27, with 7 bases matching TRBD1. This CDR3 comprises 14 residues. Germline V gives CDR1 MNHEY, CDR2 SMNVEV (reference sequence). Unmatched junction bases numbered 12, after V lost 8 bases and J lost 5 bases.

The V call is TRBV2, the J call TRBJ1-3; possible D gene TRBD1, 5 bases. CDR1 and CDR2 (germline): SNHLY, FYNNEI. V was pared by 5 bases and J by 3 bases, with 11 bases between. This CDR3 region has 14 residues. CDR3 nucleotide sequence: TGTGCCAGCAGTTTGACAGTTTTTGGAAACACCATATATTTT. Translated: CASSLTVFGNTIYF. The full variable domain, in which reference TRBV2 and TRBJ1-3 provide the parts outside the CDR3, is EPEVTQTPSHQVTQMGQEVILRCVPISNHLYFYWYRQILGQKVEFLVSFYNNEISEKSEIFDDQFSVERPDGSNFTLKIRSTKLEDSAMYFCASSLTVFGNTIYFGEGSWLTVV.

The CDR3 loop is CAWTREGPEAFF. The CDR3 coding sequence is TGTGCCTGGACCAGGGAGGGCCCTGAAGCTTTCTTT. V is TRBV30 and J is TRBJ1-1; D may be TRBD1 (5 bases). Looked up from germline, CDR1 is GTSNPN and CDR2 is SVGIG (reference sequence). V was clipped by 4 bases and J by 6 bases, with 12 bases between them. The CDR3 is 12 residues long.

V is TRBV7-2 and J is TRBJ2-5; TRBD1 matches 8 bases. With 4 bases clipped from V and 7 bases from J, the junction kept 8 bases outside the gene matches. Germline CDR1 and CDR2: SGHTA and FQGNSA. This CDR3 spans 14 amino acids. This chain's CDR3 is CASSSDRVGGTQYF. The CDR3 DNA is TGTGCCAGCAGCTCGGACAGGGTAGGGGGGACCCAGTACTTC.

The chain carries TRBV29-1 and TRBJ1-3, with D possibly matching TRBD1 (5 bases). V lost 6 bases, J lost 0 bases, and 9 bases lay in between. The CDR3 contains 13 residues. Germline CDR1 reads SQVTM; CDR2 reads ANQGSEA. The CDR3 reads CSVGGGSGNTIYF. The CDR3, as DNA: TGCAGCGTGGGGGGGGGCTCTGGAAACACCATATATTTT.

V gene TRBV19 combines with J gene TRBJ1-2; TRBD1 aligns across 7 bases. With 4 bases clipped from V and 6 bases from J, the junction kept 11 bases outside the gene matches. The CDR3 loop spans 15 amino acids. The germline CDR1 and CDR2 sequences are LNHDA and SQIVND (reference sequence). The CDR3 loop reads CASSTRTGLINGYTF. CDR3 DNA sequence: TGTGCCAGTAGTACGAGGACAGGTTTGATTAATGGCTACACCTTC.

The chain couples TRBV6-5 to TRBJ1-1; no firm D call. V lost 6 bases to trimming and J lost 4 bases, with 12 bases between them. Germline V CDR1 and CDR2: MNHEY, SVGAGI. The CDR3 sequence is 13 residues long. The CDR3 is CASSPTELTEAFF. In DNA, the CDR3 is TGTGCCAGCAGCCCTACCGAGCTCACTGAAGCTTTCTTT.

The rearrangement uses TRBV5-4 and TRBJ2-6; tentative D call: TRBD2 (6 bases). This CDR3 contains 17 residues. V was clipped by 0 bases and J by 5 bases, with 15 bases between them. Per germline, CDR1 SGHNT and CDR2 YYREEE (reference sequence). CDR3 region: CASSLEGRIRRANVLTF. In DNA form, the CDR3 reads TGTGCCAGCAGCTTGGAGGGGAGGATTAGAAGGGCCAACGTCCTGACTTTC.

The chain couples TRBV28 to TRBJ2-7; D is uncertain. V was pared by 4 bases and J by 7 bases, with 14 bases between. Looked up from germline, CDR1 is MDHEN and CDR2 is SYDVKM. This CDR3 comprises 13 residues. CDR3 DNA sequence: TGTGCCAGCAGTTCCCGCGGCCCCGAGGAGCAGTACTTC. This encodes CASSSRGPEEQYF.

This clone was seen a single time. J is TRBJ2-7 and V is TRBV6-5; no definite D call. Germline V gene data show CDR1 as MNHEY and CDR2 as SVGAGI. V lost 5 bases and J 2 bases, leaving 10 bases between the germline ends. The CDR3 runs 13 residues. CDR3 in DNA: TGTGCCAGCAGTAATGCGCCTACCTACGAGCAGTACTTC. Residues: CASSNAPTYEQYF.

Only a few counts were recorded for this clone. V and J are TRBV5-8 and TRBJ2-6, with 7 positions matching TRBD1. The CDR3 is 18 amino acids. Germline V CDR1 and CDR2: SGHTS, YDEGEE. V lost 1 base and J lost 1; bases outside the gene matches: 8. CDR3 sequence reads: CASSLNRGTLSGANVLTF. In DNA form, the CDR3 reads TGTGCCAGCAGCTTGAACAGGGGCACTCTGTCTGGGGCCAACGTCCTGACTTTC.